This TCR beta chain was captured by sequencing in a study of shared clonotypes between healthy human individuals. Study-level information: A few men and a couple of women, aged 18 to 49, were donors. Study-level findings and limits: Though the depth was large, rarefaction showed that sorted-subset sequencing was incomplete. Clonotypes not shared had lower generation probabilities than those common to all four donors.

Produced via immunoSEQ multiplex PCR; TCRdb's table is partial and in-frame only. The data contain a few hundred thousand clones, around 90% of them singletons. A remark on this clone: Its specificity is not known.

The CDR3 is made up of 17 amino acids. Trimming stripped 4 bases from V and 1 base from J, with 17 bases between. The germline V gene encodes CDR1 SGDLS and CDR2 YYNGEE. Sample: memory CD8+ T cells sorted from blood. Documented subset: CD45RO+ cells pooled with CCR7-negative TemRA cells. The origin of this receptor is a man aged 18 to 30 in good health. The chain employs TRBV9 and TRBJ2-2, with D tentatively TRBD1 or TRBD2 (5 bases each). CDR3 residues: CASSLEGSSQNTGELFF. CDR3 sequence (DNA): TGTGCCAGCAGCTTAGAGGGGAGTAGCCAGAACACCGGGGAGCTGTTTTTT.